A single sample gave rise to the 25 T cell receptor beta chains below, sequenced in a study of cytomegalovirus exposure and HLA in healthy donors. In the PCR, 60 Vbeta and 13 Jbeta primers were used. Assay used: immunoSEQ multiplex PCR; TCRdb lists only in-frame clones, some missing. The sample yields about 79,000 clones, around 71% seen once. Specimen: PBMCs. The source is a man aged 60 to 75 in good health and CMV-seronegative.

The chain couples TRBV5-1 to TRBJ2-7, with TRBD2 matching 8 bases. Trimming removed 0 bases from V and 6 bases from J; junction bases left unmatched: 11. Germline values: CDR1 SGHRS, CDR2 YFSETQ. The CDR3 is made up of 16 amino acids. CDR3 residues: CASSLAGGAGLPEQYF. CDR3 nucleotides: TGCGCCAGCAGCTTGGCCGGGGGGGCAGGGTTGCCCGAGCAGTACTTC.

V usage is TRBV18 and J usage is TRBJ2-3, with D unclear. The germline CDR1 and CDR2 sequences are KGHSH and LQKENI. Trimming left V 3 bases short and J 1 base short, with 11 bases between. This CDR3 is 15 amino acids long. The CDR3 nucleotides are TGTGCCAGCTCACCTTTAGGCCAGGGCACAGATACGCAGTATTTT. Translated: CASSPLGQGTDTQYF.

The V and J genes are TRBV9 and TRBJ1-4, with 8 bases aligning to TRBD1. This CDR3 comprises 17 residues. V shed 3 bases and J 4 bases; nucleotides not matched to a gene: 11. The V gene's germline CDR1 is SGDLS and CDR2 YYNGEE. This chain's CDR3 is CASSARGAGGGNEKLFF. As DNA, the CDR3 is TGTGCCAGCAGCGCCCGGGGGGCAGGGGGCGGTAATGAAAAACTGTTTTTT.

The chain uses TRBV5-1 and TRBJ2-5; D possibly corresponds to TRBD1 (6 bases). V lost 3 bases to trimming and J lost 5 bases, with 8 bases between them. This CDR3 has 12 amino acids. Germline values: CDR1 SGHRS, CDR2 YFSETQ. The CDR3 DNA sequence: TGCGCCAGCAGCTCCGACAGGGAGACCCAGTACTTC. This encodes CASSSDRETQYF.

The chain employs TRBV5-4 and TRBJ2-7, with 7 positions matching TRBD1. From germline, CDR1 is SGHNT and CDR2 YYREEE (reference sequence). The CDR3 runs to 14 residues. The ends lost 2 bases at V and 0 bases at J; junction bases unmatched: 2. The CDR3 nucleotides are TGTGCCAGCAGCTTTGACAGGGTCTCCTACGAGCAGTACTTC. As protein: CASSFDRVSYEQYF.

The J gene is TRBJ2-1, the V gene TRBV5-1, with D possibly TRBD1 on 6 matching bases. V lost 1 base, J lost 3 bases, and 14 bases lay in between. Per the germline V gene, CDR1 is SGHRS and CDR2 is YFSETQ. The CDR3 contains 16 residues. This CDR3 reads CASSLLVRGHYNEQFF. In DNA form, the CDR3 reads TGCGCCAGCAGCTTGTTAGTGAGGGGACACTACAATGAGCAGTTCTTC.

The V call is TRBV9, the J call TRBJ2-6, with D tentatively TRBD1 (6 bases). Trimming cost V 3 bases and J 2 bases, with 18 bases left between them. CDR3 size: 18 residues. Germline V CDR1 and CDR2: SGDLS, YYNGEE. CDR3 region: CASSAPGQLRAGANVLTF. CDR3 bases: TGTGCCAGCAGCGCGCCGGGACAACTAAGGGCTGGGGCCAACGTCCTGACTTTC.

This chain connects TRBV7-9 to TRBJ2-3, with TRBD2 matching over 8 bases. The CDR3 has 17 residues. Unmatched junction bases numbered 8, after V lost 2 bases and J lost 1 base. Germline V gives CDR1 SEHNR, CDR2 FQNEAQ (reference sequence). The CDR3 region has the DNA TGTGCCAGCAGCTTATATGGTAGCGGGGCCGGCACAGATACGCAGTATTTT. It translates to CASSLYGSGAGTDTQYF.

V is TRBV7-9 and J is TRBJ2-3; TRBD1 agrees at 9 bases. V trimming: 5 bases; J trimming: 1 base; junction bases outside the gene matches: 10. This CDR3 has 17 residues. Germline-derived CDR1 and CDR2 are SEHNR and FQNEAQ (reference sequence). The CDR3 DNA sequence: TGTGCCAGCAGCCCCTCTGAAAGGACAGGGGGCACAGATACGCAGTATTTT. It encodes CASSPSERTGGTDTQYF.

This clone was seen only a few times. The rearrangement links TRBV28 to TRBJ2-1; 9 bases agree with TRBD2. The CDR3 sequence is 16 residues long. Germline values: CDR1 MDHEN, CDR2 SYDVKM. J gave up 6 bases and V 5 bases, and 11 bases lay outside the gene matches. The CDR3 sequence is CASSGPSTSGRNEQFF. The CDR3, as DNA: TGTGCCAGCAGTGGGCCGTCGACTAGCGGACGCAATGAGCAGTTCTTC. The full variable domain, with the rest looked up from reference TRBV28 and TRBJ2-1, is DVKVTQSSRYLVKRTGEKVFLECVQDMDHENMFWYRQDPGLGLRLIYFSYDVKMKEKGDIPEGYSVSREKKERFSLILESASTNQTSMYLCASSGPSTSGRNEQFFGPGTRLTVL.

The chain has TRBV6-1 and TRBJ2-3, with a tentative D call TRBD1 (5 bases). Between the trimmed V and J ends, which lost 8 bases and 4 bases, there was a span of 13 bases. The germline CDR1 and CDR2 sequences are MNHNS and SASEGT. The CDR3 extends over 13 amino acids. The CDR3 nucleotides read TGTGCCAGCGTCGACAGCCCGTCAGATACGCAGTATTTT. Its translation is CASVDSPSDTQYF.

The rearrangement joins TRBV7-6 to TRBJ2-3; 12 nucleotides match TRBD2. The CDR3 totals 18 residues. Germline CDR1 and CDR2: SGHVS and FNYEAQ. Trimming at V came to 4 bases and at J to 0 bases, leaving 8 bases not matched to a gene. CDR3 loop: CASSSRLAGATSTDTQYF. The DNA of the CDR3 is TGTGCCAGCAGCTCTAGACTAGCGGGGGCGACTAGCACAGATACGCAGTATTTT.

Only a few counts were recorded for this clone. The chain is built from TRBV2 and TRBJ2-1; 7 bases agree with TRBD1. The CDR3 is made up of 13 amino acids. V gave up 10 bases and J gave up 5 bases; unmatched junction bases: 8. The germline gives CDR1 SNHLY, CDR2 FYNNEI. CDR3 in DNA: TGTGCCAACTCACGGGGACAGAACAATGAGCAGTTCTTC. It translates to CANSRGQNNEQFF.

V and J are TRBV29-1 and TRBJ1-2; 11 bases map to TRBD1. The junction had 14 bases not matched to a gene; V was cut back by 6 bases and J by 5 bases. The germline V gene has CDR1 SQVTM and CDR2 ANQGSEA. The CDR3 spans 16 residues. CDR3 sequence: CSVAGGQGAIMYGYTF. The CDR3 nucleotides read TGCAGCGTAGCTGGTGGACAGGGGGCGATAATGTATGGCTACACCTTC.

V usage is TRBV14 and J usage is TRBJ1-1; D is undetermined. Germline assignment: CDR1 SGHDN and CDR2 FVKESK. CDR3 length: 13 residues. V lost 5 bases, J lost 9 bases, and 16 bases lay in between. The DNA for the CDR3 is TGTGCCAGCAGCTACGACTACAGCGGTAAAGCTTTCTTT. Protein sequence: CASSYDYSGKAFF.

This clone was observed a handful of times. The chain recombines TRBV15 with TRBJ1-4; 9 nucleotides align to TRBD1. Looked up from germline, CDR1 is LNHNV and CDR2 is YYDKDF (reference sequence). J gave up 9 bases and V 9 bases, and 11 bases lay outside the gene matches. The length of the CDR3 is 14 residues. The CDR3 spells CATSPGQGVQKLFF. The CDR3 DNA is TGTGCCACTTCTCCGGGACAGGGCGTGCAAAAACTGTTTTTT. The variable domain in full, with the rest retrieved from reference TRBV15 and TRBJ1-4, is DAMVIQNPRYQVTQFGKPVTLSCSQTLNHNVMYWYQQKSSQAPKLLFHYYDKDFNNEADTPDNFQSRRPNTSFCFLDIRSPGLGDTAMYLCATSPGQGVQKLFFGSGTQLSVL.

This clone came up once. The CDR3 reads CASSGQGLQPQHF. CDR3 DNA sequence: TGTGCCAGCAGTGGACAGGGGTTGCAGCCCCAGCATTTT. The chain recombines TRBV6-1 with TRBJ1-5, with 8 bases aligning to TRBD1. V lost 4 bases and J lost 7; bases outside the gene matches: 3. This CDR3 region has 13 residues. The germline V gene encodes CDR1 MNHNS and CDR2 SASEGT.

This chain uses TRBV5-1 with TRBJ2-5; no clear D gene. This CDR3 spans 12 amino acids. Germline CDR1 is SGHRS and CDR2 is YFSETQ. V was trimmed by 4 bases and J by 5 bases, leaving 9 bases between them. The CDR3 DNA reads TGCGCCAGCAGCGTTTCCCGGGAGACCCAGTACTTC. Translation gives CASSVSRETQYF.

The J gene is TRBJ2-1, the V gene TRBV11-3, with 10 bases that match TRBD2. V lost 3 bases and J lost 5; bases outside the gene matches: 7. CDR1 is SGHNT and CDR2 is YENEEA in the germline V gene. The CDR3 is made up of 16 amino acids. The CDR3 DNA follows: TGTGCCAGCAGCTTGGGAATAGCGGGAGGAAACAATGAGCAGTTCTTC. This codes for CASSLGIAGGNNEQFF.

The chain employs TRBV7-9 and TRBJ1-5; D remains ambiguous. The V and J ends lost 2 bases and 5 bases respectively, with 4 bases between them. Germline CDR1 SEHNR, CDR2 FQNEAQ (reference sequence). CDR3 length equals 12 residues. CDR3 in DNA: TGTGCCAGCAGCTTATTAGATCAGCCCCAGCATTTT. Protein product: CASSLLDQPQHF.

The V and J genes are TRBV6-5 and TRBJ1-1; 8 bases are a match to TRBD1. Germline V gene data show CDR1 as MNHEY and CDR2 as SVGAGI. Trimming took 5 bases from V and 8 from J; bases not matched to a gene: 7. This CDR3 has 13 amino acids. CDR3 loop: CASSKEDRAEAFF. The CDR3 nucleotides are TGTGCCAGCAGTAAAGAGGACAGGGCCGAAGCTTTCTTT.

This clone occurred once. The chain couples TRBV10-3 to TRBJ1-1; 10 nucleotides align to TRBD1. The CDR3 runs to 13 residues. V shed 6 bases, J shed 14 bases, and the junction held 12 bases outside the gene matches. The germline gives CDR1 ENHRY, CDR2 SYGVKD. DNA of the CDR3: TGTGCCATCAGAGATGGGACAGGGGAACAAGGGTTCTTT. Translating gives CAIRDGTGEQGFF.

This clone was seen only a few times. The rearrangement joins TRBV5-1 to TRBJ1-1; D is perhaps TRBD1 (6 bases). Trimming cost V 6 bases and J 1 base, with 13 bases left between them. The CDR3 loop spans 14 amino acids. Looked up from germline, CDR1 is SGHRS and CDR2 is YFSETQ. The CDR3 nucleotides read TGCGCCAGCACACCAGGACAGCCGAACACTGAAGCTTTCTTT. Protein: CASTPGQPNTEAFF.

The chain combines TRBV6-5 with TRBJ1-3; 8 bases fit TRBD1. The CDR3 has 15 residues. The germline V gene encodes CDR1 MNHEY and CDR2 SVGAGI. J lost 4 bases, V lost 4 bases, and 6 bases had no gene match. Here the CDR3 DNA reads TGTGCCAGCAGTTCCTGGACAGGGCGCGGAAACACCATATATTTT. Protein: CASSSWTGRGNTIYF.

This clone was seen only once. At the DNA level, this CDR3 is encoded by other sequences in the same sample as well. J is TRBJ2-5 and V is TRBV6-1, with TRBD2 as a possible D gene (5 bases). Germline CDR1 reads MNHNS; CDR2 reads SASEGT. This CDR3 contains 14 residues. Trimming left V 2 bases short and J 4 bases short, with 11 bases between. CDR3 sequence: CASSELAGSETQYF. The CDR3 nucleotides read TGTGCCAGCAGTGAACTAGCAGGATCAGAGACCCAGTACTTC.